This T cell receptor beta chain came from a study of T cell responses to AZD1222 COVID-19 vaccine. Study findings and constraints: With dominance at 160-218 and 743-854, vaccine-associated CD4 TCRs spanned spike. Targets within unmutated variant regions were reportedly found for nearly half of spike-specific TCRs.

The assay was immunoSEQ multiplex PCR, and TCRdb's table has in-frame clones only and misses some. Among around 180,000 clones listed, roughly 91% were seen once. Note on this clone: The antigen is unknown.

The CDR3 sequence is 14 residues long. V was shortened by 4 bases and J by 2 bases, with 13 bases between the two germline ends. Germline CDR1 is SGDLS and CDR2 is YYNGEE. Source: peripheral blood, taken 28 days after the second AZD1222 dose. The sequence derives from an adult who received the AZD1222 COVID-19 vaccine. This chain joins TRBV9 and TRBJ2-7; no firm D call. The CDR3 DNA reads TGTGCCAGCAGCACCGCTGGGTCCCCCTACGAGCAGTACTTC. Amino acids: CASSTAGSPYEQYF. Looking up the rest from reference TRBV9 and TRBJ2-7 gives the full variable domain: DSGVTQTPKHLITATGQRVTLRCSPRSGDLSVYWYQQSLDQGLQFLIQYYNGEERAKGNILERFSAQQFPDLHSELNLSSLELGDSALYFCASSTAGSPYEQYFGPGTRLTVT.